This TCR beta chain was captured by sequencing in a study of CD8+ T cells in alopecia areata. Findings of the study overall: Greater clonality was observed in lesional scalp samples, especially alopecia totalis/universalis, versus normal scalp. Scalp and blood retained many expanded lesional clones during tofacitinib.

The treatment: oral pan-JAK inhibitor, 5-10 mg twice daily. The study team obtained lesional scalp punch biopsies and peripheral blood from alopecia areata patients. It was cDNA, reverse transcribed from extracted RNA, that served as the sequencing template. Clones were read by immunoSEQ multiplex PCR, and TCRdb kept only the in-frame ones, dropping some. The sample shows roughly 200,000 clones, 60% to 70% of them seen only once. About this clone itself: The target antigen is unknown.

This CDR3 comprises 13 residues. The V end was cut by 6 bases, the J end by 2 bases, with 9 bases between. Germline V lookup: CDR1 MGHRA, CDR2 YSYEKL. This chain links TRBV4-1 with TRBJ2-3; possibly TRBD2 for D (6 bases). Specimen: CD4+ T cells sorted from blood, collected at week 4, from a patient treated with tofacitinib. This sequence was found in a human donor with alopecia areata. The CDR3 DNA reads TGCGCCAGCAGAAGGGACTTCACAGATACGCAGTATTTT. Protein sequence: CASRRDFTDTQYF.